These 16 T cell receptor beta chains share one sample of origin, sequenced in a study of cytomegalovirus exposure and HLA in healthy donors. Primers for the PCR totalled 60 Vbeta and 13 Jbeta. Sequenced by immunoSEQ multiplex PCR; TCRdb stores in-frame clones only, minus some. The sample has about 200,000 clones, approximately 78% seen once. The specimen sequenced was PBMCs. The receptors here all came from a woman aged 45-60 years in good health and CMV-seropositive.

In DNA form, the CDR3 reads TGTGCCAGCAGCTTGGAAGCGGGAGCAGTCGACGAGCAGTACTTC. It encodes CASSLEAGAVDEQYF. The V gene is TRBV5-5, the J gene TRBJ2-7; 8 positions agree with TRBD2. Germline loops: CDR1 SGHKS, CDR2 YYEKEE (reference sequence). Germline trimming cut 0 bases from V and 5 bases from J; bases unmatched to any gene: 7. CDR3 length equals 15 residues.

The chain is built from TRBV6-1 and TRBJ1-1; D may be TRBD1 (6 bases). The V end was cut by 5 bases, the J end by 5 bases, with 9 bases between. Per germline, CDR1 MNHNS and CDR2 SASEGT. This CDR3 is 12 amino acids long. The CDR3 protein is CASSLGQTEAFF. The CDR3 nucleotides are TGTGCCAGCAGTCTTGGACAGACTGAAGCTTTCTTT.

This clone was counted once. The V and J genes are TRBV4-3 and TRBJ2-1; 8 nucleotides line up with TRBD2. Germline V gene sequence: CDR1 LGHNA, CDR2 YSLEER. V was clipped by 3 bases and J by 6 bases; unmatched bases: 7. This CDR3 contains 15 residues. The CDR3 loop reads CASSHSGTRANEQFF. The CDR3 nucleotides read TGCGCCAGCAGCCACTCCGGGACTAGGGCCAATGAGCAGTTCTTC.

CDR3 loop: CASRSDKSSYEQYF. DNA of the CDR3: TGTGCCAGCAGATCGGACAAGAGCTCCTACGAGCAGTACTTC. V gene TRBV7-9 combines with J gene TRBJ2-7; TRBD1 might be the D (5 bases). Germline CDR1 is SEHNR and CDR2 is FQNEAQ (reference sequence). The CDR3 consists of 14 residues. Trimming removed 6 bases at V and 0 bases at J, with 12 bases between.

The rearrangement joins TRBV10-3 to TRBJ2-1; TRBD2 matches at 11 bases. CDR1 ENHRY and CDR2 SYGVKD come from the germline V gene. The ends lost 8 bases at V and 15 bases at J; junction bases unmatched: 9. This CDR3 contains 12 residues. The CDR3 sequence is CAIGLAGGRGFF. CDR3 in DNA: TGTGCCATCGGTTTAGCGGGAGGGCGCGGGTTCTTC.

The genes are TRBV11-2 and TRBJ2-1, with D perhaps matching TRBD1 (6 bases). V lost 3 bases and J lost 1, with 7 bases in between. CDR3 length equals 14 residues. Germline V gene data show CDR1 as SGHAT and CDR2 as FQNNGV. The CDR3 sequence: CASSLTGSYNEQFF. The DNA of the CDR3 is TGTGCCAGCAGCTTGACAGGTTCCTACAATGAGCAGTTCTTC.

The chain joins TRBV19 to TRBJ2-7; TRBD2 matches 11 bases. CDR1 and CDR2 from the germline V gene are LNHDA and SQIVND (reference sequence). V shed 5 bases and J 0 bases; nucleotides not matched to a gene: 6. The CDR3 is made up of 16 amino acids. The CDR3 bases are TGTGCCAGTAGTTCTCGGACTAGCGGGTACTCCTACGAGCAGTACTTC. This codes for CASSSRTSGYSYEQYF.

This clone was detected a few times. The chain is built from TRBV19 and TRBJ2-7; D is unclear. The germline V gene has CDR1 LNHDA and CDR2 SQIVND (reference sequence). V was clipped by 1 base and J by 3 bases, with 7 bases between them. The CDR3 spans 13 residues. CDR3: CASSIGYSYEQYF. DNA for the CDR3: TGTGCCAGTAGTATAGGTTACAGCTACGAGCAGTACTTC.

This chain connects TRBV6-1 to TRBJ2-5; D is perhaps TRBD1 (6 bases). The DNA end is a closer match to TRBJ2-7, so the J assignment may be wrong. The CDR3 is 13 amino acids. Looked up from germline, CDR1 is MNHNS and CDR2 is SASEGT. The CDR3 loop reads CASSDNRVSEQYF. Written as DNA, the CDR3 is TGTGCCAGCAGTGATAACAGGGTAAGCGAGCAGTACTTC.

This clone was observed a single time. This chain links TRBV6-1 with TRBJ1-3, with TRBD1 as a possible D gene (6 bases). This CDR3 is built from 14 residues. The ends were cut back, 6 bases at V and 4 bases at J, with 13 bases in the middle. Germline CDR1 and CDR2: MNHNS and SASEGT. The CDR3 loop reads CASRATGLGNTIYF. CDR3 DNA sequence: TGTGCCAGCAGGGCTACAGGGTTGGGAAACACCATATATTTT.

The chain uses TRBV4-3 and TRBJ2-2; 10 bases are shared with TRBD1. CDR3 size: 15 residues. Germline CDR1 and CDR2: LGHNA and YSLEER. After removal of 4 bases from V and 10 bases from J, the junction contained 9 bases not matched to a gene. DNA of the CDR3: TGCGCCAGCAGCCCCCAACCGGGACAGGGGTTGGAGCTGTTTTTT. Protein: CASSPQPGQGLELFF.

The chain couples TRBV29-1 to TRBJ2-3; D is uncertain. This CDR3 region has 12 residues. Looked up from germline, CDR1 is SQVTM and CDR2 is ANQGSEA. V was shortened by 3 bases and J by 0 bases, with 4 bases between the two germline ends. The chain's CDR3 is CSVDLSTDTQYF. The DNA of the CDR3 is TGCAGCGTTGACCTTAGCACAGATACGCAGTATTTT.

The table lists this clone with a few counts. The genes are TRBV6-5 and TRBJ2-7; 9 nucleotides match TRBD2. V lost 7 bases to trimming and J lost 0 bases; unmatched junction nucleotides: 4. The CDR3 runs to 14 residues. The germline CDR1 and CDR2 sequences are MNHEY and SVGAGI. CDR3 DNA sequence: TGTGCCAGCAAGAAGGGACTAGCCTCCTACGAGCAGTACTTC. Translating it yields CASKKGLASYEQYF.

This clone appeared a single time. The chain links TRBV5-1 to TRBJ2-1, with D perhaps TRBD1 (6 bases). The length of the CDR3 is 15 residues. The germline V gene encodes CDR1 SGHRS and CDR2 YFSETQ. The V and J ends lost 2 bases and 4 bases respectively, with 13 bases between them. CDR3 residues: CASSLENRVYNEQFF. CDR3 nucleotide sequence: TGCGCCAGCAGCTTAGAAAACAGGGTTTACAATGAGCAGTTCTTC.

This clone was recorded a few times. The chain recombines TRBV7-9 with TRBJ2-5; 12 bases map to TRBD2. Trimming at V came to 8 bases and at J to 1 base, leaving 2 bases not matched to a gene. The CDR3 is made up of 14 amino acids. Germline lookup yields CDR1 SEHNR and CDR2 FQNEAQ (reference sequence). CDR3 loop: CASLAGGFQETQYF. In DNA form, the CDR3 reads TGTGCCAGCCTAGCGGGAGGGTTCCAAGAGACCCAGTACTTC.

This clone appeared a few times. The CDR3 DNA reads as TGTGCCAGTAGTCCCCCGGGAGGGGGCGTCAGGAACACTGAAGCTTTCTTT. This sequence encodes CASSPPGGGVRNTEAFF. The chain employs TRBV19 and TRBJ1-1, with TRBD1 matching over 7 bases. V lost 5 bases and J lost 1; bases outside the gene matches: 13. The germline V gene encodes CDR1 LNHDA and CDR2 SQIVND (reference sequence). CDR3 length equals 17 residues. Variable domain in full (rest from reference TRBV19 and TRBJ1-1): DGGITQSPKYLFRKEGQNVTLSCEQNLNHDAMYWYRQDPGQGLRLIYYSQIVNDFQKGDIAEGYSVSREKKESFPLTVTSAQKNPTAFYLCASSPPGGGVRNTEAFFGQGTRLTVV.